This T cell receptor beta chain was identified during a study of blood T cell repertoires in COVID-19. Overall study context: Samples came from the United States, Italy and Spain, spanning acute and convalescent COVID-19.

Original methodology: For nucleated cells, counts were estimated from reference gene primer amplification. Repertoires were generated with immunoSEQ multiplex PCR, while TCRdb's copy carries only in-frame clones and drops some. V and J calls and clone size are given by that table; D and trimming were obtained from the DNA. The sample lists hundreds of thousands of clones, roughly 89% seen once, with 6.5% in the top ten. The V and J ends lost 5 bases and 5 bases, in that order; junction bases with no gene match: 12. This CDR3 region has 16 residues. The germline V gene has CDR1 SNHLY and CDR2 FYNNEI. The chain links TRBV2 to TRBJ1-1, with 9 bases matching TRBD1. Sequenced material: peripheral blood. The sequence was collected from a man between 60 and 75 years old who had recovered from COVID-19. CDR3: CASSPSPVTGGTEAFF. CDR3 nucleotide sequence: TGTGCCAGCAGTCCCTCACCCGTGACAGGGGGTACTGAAGCTTTCTTT.